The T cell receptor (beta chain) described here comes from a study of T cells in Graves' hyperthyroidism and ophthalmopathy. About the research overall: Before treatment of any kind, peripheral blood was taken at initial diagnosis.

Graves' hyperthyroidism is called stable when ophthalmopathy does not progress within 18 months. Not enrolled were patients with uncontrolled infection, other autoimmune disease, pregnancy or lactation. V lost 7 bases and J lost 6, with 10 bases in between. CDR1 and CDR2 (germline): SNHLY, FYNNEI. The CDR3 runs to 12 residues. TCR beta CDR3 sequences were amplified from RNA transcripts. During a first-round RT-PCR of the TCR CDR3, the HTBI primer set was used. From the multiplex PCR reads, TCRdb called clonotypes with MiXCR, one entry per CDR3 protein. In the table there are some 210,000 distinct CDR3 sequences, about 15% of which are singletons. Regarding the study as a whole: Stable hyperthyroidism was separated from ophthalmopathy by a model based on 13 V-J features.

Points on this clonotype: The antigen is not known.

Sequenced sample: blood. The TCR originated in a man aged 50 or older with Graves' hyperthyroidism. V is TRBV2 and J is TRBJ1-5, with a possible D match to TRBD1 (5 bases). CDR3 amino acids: CASTSGSQPQHF. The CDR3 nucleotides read TGTGCCAGCACTTCAGGGAGTCAGCCCCAGCATTTT.